This note documents a single TCR beta chain sequence. What it binds is not known. This clone may be a read error of a much larger clone one base away. Points from the study as a whole: Tumor Tregs overlapped most with tumor, then blood, naive CD4+ cells. Larger-cohort validation covered only one TCR beta V-J rearrangement. Tumor memory CD4+ T cell TCR gene usage clustered with blood and lymph node memory CD4+ cells and lymph node naive CD4+ cells.

Semi-nested PCR with Nested Universal Primer A followed constant-region reverse priming of full-length variable regions. TCRdb reprocessed the 5' RACE reads with MiXCR, giving one entry per CDR3 protein. The sample holds 35,000 to 50,000 distinct CDR3 sequences, 20% to 25% seen once. Germline-derived CDR1 and CDR2 are SGHTA and FQGNSA. The length of the CDR3 is 15 residues. Treg sorting used a CD4+CD25+CD127-/low gate. The source is a female donor with breast cancer. Sample: Tregs sorted from blood. The V and J genes are TRBV7-2 and TRBJ2-3; D perhaps matches TRBD2 (5 bases). The CDR3 region has the DNA TGTGCCGGCAGCGGTCGAGGACGGTACACAGATACGCAGTATTTT. It codes for CAGSGRGRYTDTQYF.